These 23 T cell receptor beta chains share one sample of origin, sequenced in a study of T-cell memory formation after mild COVID-19. Each CDR3 protein gets one entry after TCRdb re-called the 5' RACE reads with MiXCR. This table has about 49,000 distinct CDR3 sequences, roughly 7% appearing once. Sequenced material: PBMCs or a T cell subset sorted from them (not recorded which). The receptors shown here come from a man in his late teens or twenties who had mild COVID-19 (a few samples of this study predate the infection). Cell type and time point are not known.

This clonotype was recorded many times. For the CDR3, the DNA is TGTGCCAGCAGCTTAAATCAGGAAAAACTGTTTTTT. Its translation is CASSLNQEKLFF. V gene TRBV7-2 combines with J gene TRBJ1-4; D not certain. Trimming stripped 2 bases from V and 8 bases from J, with 6 bases between. Germline V gene sequence: CDR1 SGHTA, CDR2 FQGNSA. This CDR3 comprises 12 residues.

This clonotype was counted between two and nine times. The J gene is TRBJ1-5, the V gene TRBV20-1; D unresolved. The CDR3 runs 13 residues. The germline V and J ends were trimmed by 1 base and 5 bases, with 9 bases remaining between them. Germline V gives CDR1 DFQATT, CDR2 SNEGSKA (reference sequence). The CDR3 is CSARVYRDQPQHF. For the CDR3, the DNA is TGCAGTGCTAGAGTGTATCGGGATCAGCCCCAGCATTTT.

This clonotype was found many times. The gene calls are TRBV7-6 and TRBJ2-1; the D gene is possibly TRBD2 (7 bases). V lost 1 base and J lost 1, with 17 bases in between. The CDR3 loop spans 18 amino acids. Per the germline V gene, CDR1 is SGHVS and CDR2 is FNYEAQ. The CDR3 reads CASSLGWGGATSYNEQFF. The CDR3 nucleotides are TGTGCCAGCAGCTTAGGTTGGGGGGGGGCCACTTCCTACAATGAGCAGTTCTTC.

In its sample, this clonotype was seen a few times. The chain is built from TRBV12-5 and TRBJ2-3, with no clear D. The CDR3 is 13 residues long. Trimming pared 1 base from V and 2 bases from J, leaving 4 bases between. Germline assignment: CDR1 LGHNT and CDR2 FRNRAP. The DNA of the CDR3 is TGTGCTAGTGGTTTGGGGCCCACAGATACGCAGTATTTT. Residues: CASGLGPTDTQYF.

This clonotype was picked up a small number of times. The V and J genes are TRBV6-6 and TRBJ1-5, with 7 nucleotides matching TRBD1. The trim removed 6 bases at V and 2 bases at J, leaving 4 bases unmatched. Germline V CDR1 and CDR2: MNHNY, SVGAGI (reference sequence). The CDR3 totals 14 residues. The CDR3 coding sequence is TGTGCCAGCAGAGATACAGGGGGCAATCAGCCCCAGCATTTT. Translated, it gives CASRDTGGNQPQHF.

This chain joins TRBV18 and TRBJ2-2; D may be TRBD1 or TRBD2 (5 bases each). The CDR3 runs 15 residues. The ends were cut back, 2 bases at V and 2 bases at J, with 9 bases in the middle. Germline CDR1 reads KGHSH; CDR2 reads LQKENI. In DNA, the CDR3 is TGTGCCAGCTCACCATCGGGGCTTAACACCGGGGAGCTGTTTTTT. Translation gives CASSPSGLNTGELFF.

This clonotype came up many times. The chain recombines TRBV9 with TRBJ2-6; D not certain. V gave up 2 bases and J gave up 1 base, with 4 bases separating them. This CDR3 has 14 residues. Germline values: CDR1 SGDLS, CDR2 YYNGEE. CDR3 bases: TGTGCCAGCAGCGTCGTATCTGGGGCCAACGTCCTGACTTTC. Amino acids: CASSVVSGANVLTF.

This clonotype was counted at least ten times. V gene TRBV4-3 combines with J gene TRBJ1-5; the D is unclear. Trimming removed 1 base from V and 4 bases from J, with 5 bases in between. From germline, CDR1 is LGHNA and CDR2 YSLEER. CDR3 length: 13 residues. CDR3 loop: CASSQAENQPQHF. The DNA of the CDR3 is TGCGCCAGCAGCCAAGCGGAGAATCAGCCCCAGCATTTT.

Only a few counts were recorded for this clonotype. The J gene is TRBJ2-2, the V gene TRBV4-1, with D possibly being TRBD2 (5 bases). Germline CDR1 MGHRA, CDR2 YSYEKL. This CDR3 has 15 residues. V dropped 0 bases and J dropped 6 bases, with 11 bases sitting between them. This chain's CDR3 is CASSQEGSGAGELFF. Written as DNA, the CDR3 is TGCGCCAGCAGCCAAGAAGGGAGTGGTGCCGGGGAGCTGTTTTTT.

This clonotype was picked up many times. The chain joins TRBV11-2 to TRBJ1-4; tentative D call: TRBD1 (6 bases). With 5 bases removed from V and 7 bases from J, the gap between germline ends came to 11 bases. Germline V gene sequence: CDR1 SGHAT, CDR2 FQNNGV. The CDR3 consists of 13 residues. The CDR3 coding sequence is TGTGCCAGCAGCCAGGGGTCCGGTGAAAAACTGTTTTTT. Protein sequence: CASSQGSGEKLFF.

There are a few counts of this clonotype. The J gene is TRBJ2-2, the V gene TRBV7-2; the D gene is possibly TRBD1 (6 bases). CDR1 is SGHTA, CDR2 FQGNSA, per germline. V lost 8 bases to trimming and J lost 0 bases, with 10 bases between them. CDR3 length: 14 amino acids. The DNA for the CDR3 is TGTGCCAGCGTCTGGGGGCCGAACACCGGGGAGCTGTTTTTT. It is translated as CASVWGPNTGELFF.

This chain connects TRBV7-9 to TRBJ2-7; D possibly uses TRBD1 or TRBD2 (5 bases each). The CDR3 extends over 14 amino acids. Germline CDR1 reads SEHNR; CDR2 reads FQNEAQ (reference sequence). Trimming removed 1 base at V and 3 bases at J, with 10 bases between. This chain's CDR3 is CASSLGGSGYEQYV. The DNA of the CDR3 is TGTGCCAGCAGCTTAGGGGGGAGCGGCTACGAGCAGTACGTC.

This clonotype was observed a few times. The chain combines TRBV28 with TRBJ1-1; D may be TRBD1 (5 bases). CDR1 is MDHEN, CDR2 SYDVKM, per germline. The length of the CDR3 is 13 residues. Trimming cost V 7 bases and J 1 base, with 10 bases left between them. This CDR3 is CASMRGWNTEAFF. CDR3 DNA sequence: TGTGCCAGCATGAGGGGTTGGAACACTGAAGCTTTCTTT.

This clonotype was detected many times. The rearrangement uses TRBV7-2 and TRBJ2-4; TRBD1 matches at 10 bases. Trimming at V came to 3 bases and at J to 6 bases, leaving 20 bases not matched to a gene. CDR3 length equals 20 residues. Germline loops: CDR1 SGHTA, CDR2 FQGNSA. CDR3 nucleotides: TGTGCCAGCAGCTTGGCTACCGTCCTAGATATGGGACAGGGGAGAAACATTCAGTACTTC. This sequence encodes CASSLATVLDMGQGRNIQYF. The whole variable domain, filled in from reference TRBV7-2 and TRBJ2-4, reads GAGVSQSPSNKVTEKGKDVELRCDPISGHTALYWYRQSLGQGLEFLIYFQGNSAPDKSGLPSDRFSAERTGGSVSTLTIQRTQQEDSAVYLCASSLATVLDMGQGRNIQYFGAGTRLSVL.

A few counts support this clonotype. The rearrangement links TRBV7-9 to TRBJ1-4, with TRBD1 matching over 7 bases. The CDR3 consists of 15 residues. Trimming at V came to 0 bases and at J to 7 bases, leaving 5 bases not matched to a gene. Germline assignment: CDR1 SEHNR and CDR2 FQNEAQ (reference sequence). CDR3 in amino acids: CASSLAGTVGEKLFF. The CDR3, as DNA: TGTGCCAGCAGCTTAGCGGGGACAGTTGGTGAAAAACTGTTTTTT. The full variable domain, completed using reference TRBV7-9 and TRBJ1-4, is DTGVSQNPRHKITKRGQNVTFRCDPISEHNRLYWYRQTLGQGPEFLTYFQNEAQLEKSRLLSDRFSAERPKGSFSTLEIQRTEQGDSAMYLCASSLAGTVGEKLFFGSGTQLSVL.

In its sample, this clonotype was seen many times. The chain joins TRBV4-1 to TRBJ2-3; 9 bases are a match to TRBD2. The V gene end was trimmed by 4 bases and the J gene end by 0 bases; junction bases not matched to a gene: 5. Germline-derived CDR1 and CDR2 are MGHRA and YSYEKL. The CDR3 extends over 16 amino acids. CDR3: CASSRAGGSSTDTQYF. The CDR3 DNA follows: TGCGCCAGCAGCCGAGCGGGGGGCAGCAGCACAGATACGCAGTATTTT.

CDR3 in DNA: TGTGCCAGCAGCTTTCAGGCTAGCATGTATGAGCAGTTCTTC. It specifies CASSFQASMYEQFF. V and J are TRBV7-3 and TRBJ2-1; TRBD2 is a possible D gene (5 bases). The ends were cut back, 3 bases at V and 8 bases at J, with 14 bases in the middle. Per germline, CDR1 SGHTA and CDR2 FQGTGA. The CDR3 spans 14 residues.

The J gene is TRBJ1-4, the V gene TRBV6-1; TRBD1 agrees at 10 bases. CDR1 and CDR2 (germline): MNHNS, SASEGT. The CDR3 spans 17 residues. The V and J ends lost 7 bases and 10 bases, in that order; junction bases with no gene match: 18. CDR3 sequence: CASKFGTGVESRGKLFF. As DNA, the CDR3 is TGTGCCAGCAAGTTCGGGACAGGGGTTGAGAGCCGTGGAAAACTGTTTTTT.

This clonotype was seen at least ten times. The genes are TRBV12-3 or TRBV12-4 and TRBJ1-5; D gene ambiguous. Trimming shortened V by 6 bases and J by 5 bases, and 17 bases separated the two germline ends. This CDR3 comprises 15 residues. The CDR3 region has the DNA TGTGCCAGCAGCCCGACGGGGAATTCCGATCAGCCCCAGCATTTT. This codes for CASSPTGNSDQPQHF.

The CDR3 loop is CASSAGSSRGSLQPQHF. In DNA form, the CDR3 reads TGTGCCAGCAGCGCTGGGTCAAGCAGGGGAAGTCTCCAGCCCCAGCATTTT. This chain uses TRBV9 with TRBJ1-5, with a possible D match to TRBD1 (6 bases). Trimming left V 3 bases short and J 7 bases short, with 23 bases between. The CDR3 is made up of 17 amino acids. Germline loops: CDR1 SGDLS, CDR2 YYNGEE. The variable domain in full, completed from reference TRBV9 and TRBJ1-5, reads DSGVTQTPKHLITATGQRVTLRCSPRSGDLSVYWYQQSLDQGLQFLIQYYNGEERAKGNILERFSAQQFPDLHSELNLSSLELGDSALYFCASSAGSSRGSLQPQHFGDGTRLSIL.

This clonotype was observed many times. The V gene is TRBV5-1, the J gene TRBJ2-5; D unclear. V dropped 0 bases and J dropped 0 bases, with 0 bases sitting between them. The CDR3 length is 12 residues. Per the germline V gene, CDR1 is SGHRS and CDR2 is YFSETQ. The CDR3 nucleotides read TGCGCCAGCAGCTTGGACCAAGAGACCCAGTACTTC. Protein: CASSLDQETQYF.

This clonotype has only a few counts. The chain combines TRBV4-3 with TRBJ1-5; D unresolved. Trimming took off 1 base at V and 4 bases at J, with 8 bases between the two ends. The CDR3 covers 14 residues. Germline V gene data show CDR1 as LGHNA and CDR2 as YSLEER. The CDR3 region is CASSQAWTNQPQHF. For the CDR3, the DNA is TGCGCCAGCAGCCAAGCCTGGACTAATCAGCCCCAGCATTTT.

The rearrangement joins TRBV19 to TRBJ2-2, with D possibly being TRBD1 (6 bases). This CDR3 has 13 residues. The V gene's germline CDR1 is LNHDA and CDR2 SQIVND (reference sequence). V was shortened by 3 bases and J by 8 bases, with 10 bases between the two germline ends. The CDR3 bases are TGTGCCAGTAGTATGATAGGGACAGGGGAGCTGTTTTTT. This sequence encodes CASSMIGTGELFF.